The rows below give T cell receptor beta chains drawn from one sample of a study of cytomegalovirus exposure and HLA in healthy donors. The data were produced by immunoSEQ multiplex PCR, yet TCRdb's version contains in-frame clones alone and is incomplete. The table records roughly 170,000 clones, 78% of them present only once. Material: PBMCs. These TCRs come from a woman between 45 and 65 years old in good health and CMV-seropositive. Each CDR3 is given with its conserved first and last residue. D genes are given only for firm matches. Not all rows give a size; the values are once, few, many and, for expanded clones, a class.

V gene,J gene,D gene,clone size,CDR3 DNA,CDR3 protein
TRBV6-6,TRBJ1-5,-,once,TGTGCCAGCAGTTACTCGATACTCGTAGATCAGCCCCAGCATTTT,CASSYSILVDQPQHF
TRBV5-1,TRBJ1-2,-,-,TGCGCCAGCAGCTTATTCGTAAACTATGGCTACACCTTC,CASSLFVNYGYTF
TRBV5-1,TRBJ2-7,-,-,TGCGCCAGCAGCTTGGCCGCAGGGTTCTCCTACGAGCAGTACTTC,CASSLAAGFSYEQYF
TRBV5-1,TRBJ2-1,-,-,TGCGCCAGCAGCTTGGTGCCGGCTAGTTCGTCGTTCTTC,CASSLVPASSSFF
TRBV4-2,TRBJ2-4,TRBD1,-,TGTGCCAGCAGCCAAGAGGGACAGGGCTCTCTTCTAGCCAAAAACATTCAGTACTTC,CASSQEGQGSLLAKNIQYF
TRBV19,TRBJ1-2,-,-,TGTGCCAGTAGTGGAGGGAATGGTCCCGACTATGGCTACACCTTC,CASSGGNGPDYGYTF
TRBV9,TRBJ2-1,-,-,TGTGCCAGCAGCGTTAGTAGCGGAAACTACAATGAGCAGTTCTTC,CASSVSSGNYNEQFF
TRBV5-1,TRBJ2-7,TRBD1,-,TGCGCCAGCAGCTTGGAGTCAGGACAGGGGCAGTACTTC,CASSLESGQGQYF
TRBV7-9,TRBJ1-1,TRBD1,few,TGTGCCAGCAGCCCTTACGGGACAGGGATCACTGAAGCTTTCTTT,CASSPYGTGITEAFF
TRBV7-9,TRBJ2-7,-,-,TGTGCCAGCAGCTTGGGCAGGGGAGAGCAGTACTTC,CASSLGRGEQYF
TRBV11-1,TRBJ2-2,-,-,TGTGCCAGCAGCAAATTCAGGGGATATGACACCGGGGAGCTGTTTTTT,CASSKFRGYDTGELFF
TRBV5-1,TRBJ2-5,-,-,TGCGCCAGCAGCTACGGGACAAACCAAGAGACCCAGTACTTC,CASSYGTNQETQYF
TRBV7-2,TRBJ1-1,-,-,TGTGCCAGCAGTCTCAAAAGCGGGGGTCAGAACACTGAAGCTTTCTTT,CASSLKSGGQNTEAFF
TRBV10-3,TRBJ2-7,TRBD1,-,TGTGCCATCAGGGCGACAGGGGAAGGCGAGCAGTACTTC,CAIRATGEGEQYF
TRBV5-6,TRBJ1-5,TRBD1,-,TGTGCCAGCAGCTTGAGGCCACAGGGGATGGTTCAGCCCCAGCATTTT,CASSLRPQGMVQPQHF